This T cell receptor beta chain was sequenced in a study of identical twins. Overall study results and limits: Researchers reported excess low generation probability among twin-shared out-of-frame alpha sequences. Findings came from cross-sectional statistics, without long-term follow-up of donors.

A universal primer site arose from template switching, and cDNA bore unique molecular identifiers. Each CDR3 protein is one row after TCRdb ran MiXCR on the 5' RACE reads. This sample has 550,000 to 700,000 distinct CDR3 sequences, with nearly 10% found just once. Germline V gene data show CDR1 as MDHEN and CDR2 as SYDVKM. There are 15 residues in the CDR3. V was pared by 6 bases and J by 5 bases, with 8 bases of the junction left unmatched. This clonotype was detected ten times or more. Its specificity is not known. This sample was shared with a second study, whose subject was yellow fever vaccine responses in identical twins. Turning to that study: Each twin's T cell response to the vaccine was reported to look partly convergent and partly personalized.

The rearrangement links TRBV28 to TRBJ2-1; 9 nucleotides align to TRBD2. The receptor's source is a woman between 18 and 29 years old in good health. Source material: PBMCs. CDR3 sequence reads: CASRTPGLANNEQFF. The CDR3 region has the DNA TGTGCCAGCAGGACCCCGGGACTAGCCAACAATGAGCAGTTCTTC.